The present TCR beta chain was sequenced within a study of CD8+CD57+ T cells in acquired aplastic anemia. Across the study: Sorted CD4+ and CD8+ cells gave a mean 3.2 ug DNA, range roughly 0.18 to 27.4 ug.

All patients picked for sequencing had shown, by flow cytometry, an expansion of CD8+CD57+ cells. The CDR3 covers 15 residues. In germline, CDR1 is SEHNR, CDR2 FQNEAQ (reference sequence). V trimming: 5 bases; J trimming: 2 bases; junction bases outside the gene matches: 4. General observations from the study: CD8+ Simpson's diversity did not differ significantly between patients and controls.

It was genomic DNA that served as the template for profiling TCR beta VDJ and CDR3. MiXCR, run by TCRdb on the reads, gives a single entry per CDR3 protein. Among around 130,000 distinct CDR3 sequences listed, 58% were seen once. A remark on this clonotype: Its antigen is still unknown.

The sequencing input was sorted CD4+, CD8+, or CD8+CD57+ T cells (not recorded which) from PBMCs. The sequence was obtained from a human donor with aplastic anemia. This chain connects TRBV7-9 to TRBJ2-7, with 12 bases matching TRBD2. The CDR3 coding sequence is TGTGCCAGCAGCCCAGGGACTAGCGGGCCCTACGAGCAGTACTTC. Translation gives CASSPGTSGPYEQYF.